This T cell receptor (beta chain) was captured in a study of CD8+ T cells in alopecia areata. Reverse transcribed after extraction, RNA yielded cDNA as the sequencing template. Generated by immunoSEQ multiplex PCR, the TCRdb table keeps only in-frame clones and is missing some. The data contain approximately 180,000 clones, 58% of them singletons. V dropped 6 bases and J dropped 13 bases, with 12 bases sitting between them. This CDR3 is built from 11 residues. Germline-derived CDR1 and CDR2 are MNHEY and SVGAGI. Described treatment: oral pan-JAK inhibitor, 5-10 mg twice daily. Study results and limitations: Scalp clonality decreased significantly with tofacitinib, and so did expanded CD8+ clones among the top 100.

Turning to this clone: Its antigen is unknown.

This TCR came from a human donor with alopecia areata. This material consisted of CD4+ T cells sorted from blood, taken at week 56, from a patient treated with tofacitinib. V usage is TRBV6-5 and J usage is TRBJ1-4; no definite D call. The CDR3 sequence: CASRMGGRLFF. CDR3 sequence (DNA): TGTGCCAGCAGAATGGGTGGGAGACTGTTTTTT.